These 12 T cell receptor beta chains originate from one sample sequenced in a study of blood T cell repertoires in COVID-19. Clones were sequenced by immunoSEQ multiplex PCR, and TCRdb holds only the in-frame ones, with some missing. The sample carries hundreds of thousands of clones, about 88% recorded once. Specimen: PBMCs or T cells enriched from blood (not recorded which). These receptors came from a woman aged 55-75 years in a cohort exposed to, infected with or recovered from COVID-19 (not recorded which).

This clone is a singleton in its sample. The chain recombines TRBV5-1 with TRBJ1-6; D call uncertain. The germline gives CDR1 SGHRS, CDR2 YFSETQ. V shed 4 bases and J shed 6 bases, with 11 bases lying between them. CDR3 length: 14 residues. The CDR3 coding sequence is TGCGCCAGCAGCCGGGCCCGGGGTAATTCACCCCTCCACTTT. It translates to CASSRARGNSPLHF.

The rearrangement uses TRBV5-1 and TRBJ2-6; no clear D. The CDR3 is 15 residues long. V lost 0 bases and J 2 bases, leaving 6 bases between the germline ends. Germline V CDR1 and CDR2: SGHRS, YFSETQ. The CDR3 bases are TGCGCCAGCAGCTTGGTTCGAGCTGGGGCCAACGTCCTGACTTTC. This encodes CASSLVRAGANVLTF.

This rearrangement joins TRBV11-2 to TRBJ2-1; D ambiguous. Deletions cut 1 base from V and 6 bases from J, with 13 bases between. The CDR3 sequence is 15 residues long. Germline-derived CDR1 and CDR2 are SGHAT and FQNNGV. The CDR3 here is CASSLAPVPINEQFF. The CDR3 nucleotides read TGTGCCAGCAGCTTAGCGCCGGTGCCAATCAATGAGCAGTTCTTC. Complete variable domain (other parts from reference TRBV11-2 and TRBJ2-1): EAGVAQSPRYKIIEKRQSVAFWCNPISGHATLYWYQQILGQGPKLLIQFQNNGVVDDSQLPKDRFSAERLKGVDSTLKIQPAKLEDSAVYLCASSLAPVPINEQFFGPGTRLTVL.

The CDR3 bases are TGTGCCAGCAGCCCGCGGACAGGGGGAAATTCACCCCTCCACTTT. The encoded protein is CASSPRTGGNSPLHF. The chain has TRBV6-5 and TRBJ1-6; 10 bases map to TRBD1. This CDR3 is 15 amino acids long. Losses at the gene ends were 6 bases for V and 7 bases for J; bases not matched to a gene: 6. Germline V gene data show CDR1 as MNHEY and CDR2 as SVGAGI.

This clone was found a few times. CDR3 sequence reads: CASSSLTGGAGELFF. The CDR3 DNA is TGTGCCAGCAGCTCTCTAACAGGGGGCGCCGGGGAGCTGTTTTTT. The V and J genes are TRBV7-6 and TRBJ2-2; 9 positions agree with TRBD1. CDR1 is SGHVS, CDR2 FNYEAQ, per germline. V lost 4 bases to trimming and J lost 6 bases; unmatched junction nucleotides: 6. The length of the CDR3 is 15 residues.

This chain uses TRBV14 with TRBJ1-4; no firm D call. The V end lost 0 bases, the J end lost 9 bases, and 14 bases lay between the germline ends. This CDR3 has 15 amino acids. Germline lookup yields CDR1 SGHDN and CDR2 FVKESK. The CDR3 sequence: CASSQDLGTGKKLFF. CDR3 nucleotide sequence: TGTGCCAGCAGCCAAGATCTAGGCACCGGGAAAAAACTGTTTTTT.

This chain joins TRBV15 and TRBJ2-1; 14 bases fit TRBD2. Trimming cost V 4 bases and J 1 base; bases outside gene matches: 3. This CDR3 is 17 amino acids long. Germline CDR1 reads LNHNV; CDR2 reads YYDKDF (reference sequence). Written as DNA, the CDR3 is TGTGCCACCAGCACGACTAGCGGGAGGGTGTCCTACAATGAGCAGTTCTTC. It translates to CATSTTSGRVSYNEQFF.

The rearrangement joins TRBV28 to TRBJ2-7; 15 nucleotides match TRBD2. Trimming took 9 bases from V and 5 from J; bases not matched to a gene: 8. Germline V gene data show CDR1 as MDHEN and CDR2 as SYDVKM. The CDR3 extends over 15 amino acids. CDR3 DNA: TGTGCCAGTAGGACTAGCGGGAGGGCCCGGGACGAGCAGTACTTC. It translates to CASRTSGRARDEQYF.

This clone was recorded once. The V call is TRBV25-1, the J call TRBJ1-2; the D is unclear. CDR3 length equals 13 residues. CDR1 MGHDK and CDR2 SYGVNS come from the germline V gene. V gave up 4 bases and J gave up 10 bases, with 16 bases separating them. The CDR3 loop reads CASSGTNGEDYTF. Written as DNA, the CDR3 is TGTGCCAGCAGTGGCACCAACGGGGAGGACTACACCTTC.

A few counts support this clone. The same CDR3 arises from other DNA sequences in this sample as well. This rearrangement joins TRBV7-3 to TRBJ2-2, with D possibly matching TRBD2 (6 bases). In germline, CDR1 is SGHTA, CDR2 FQGTGA. V lost 2 bases and J 6 bases, leaving 13 bases between the germline ends. This CDR3 contains 15 residues. The CDR3 DNA sequence: TGTGCCAGCAGCTTATACCTGGGGGGTGCCGGGGAGCTGTTTTTT. Residues: CASSLYLGGAGELFF.

The chain is built from TRBV27 and TRBJ2-5; D is ambiguous. This CDR3 is built from 15 residues. The V gene's germline CDR1 is MNHEY and CDR2 SMNVEV (reference sequence). V lost 1 base and J lost 1, with 10 bases in between. CDR3 coding DNA: TGTGCCAGCAGTTTATTACCTACCTCCCAAGAGACCCAGTACTTC. Residues: CASSLLPTSQETQYF.

This rearrangement joins TRBV13 to TRBJ2-1; 7 bases align to TRBD1. Unmatched junction bases numbered 9, after V lost 0 bases and J lost 4 bases. The CDR3 spans 17 residues. Germline loops: CDR1 PRHDT, CDR2 FYEKMQ (reference sequence). In DNA form, the CDR3 reads TGTGCCAGCAGCTTAGGCCCCCCAAAGACAGGGTACAATGAGCAGTTCTTC. This codes for CASSLGPPKTGYNEQFF.